This entry is about one T cell receptor (beta chain). The CDR3 has 16 residues. Trimming removed 6 bases from V and 2 bases from J; junction bases left unmatched: 6. Germline V gene lookup returns CDR1 SQVTM and CDR2 ANQGSEA. This entry belongs to a study of blood T cell repertoires in COVID-19. Original methodology: Estimation of nucleated cell counts was performed using reference gene primer amplification. The repertoire was sequenced with immunoSEQ multiplex PCR; TCRdb's copy has only in-frame clones and lacks some. The DNA gave D and trimming, while V, J and clone size come from that table. The sample carries 50,000 to 85,000 clones, 82% recorded once.

This TCR was sampled from a man in his sixties with acute or convalescent COVID-19. V gene TRBV29-1 combines with J gene TRBJ2-3, with TRBD2 matching 15 bases. The sample comprised peripheral blood. CDR3 coding DNA: TGCAGCGTGGCCGGGACTAGCGGGGGGTACACAGATACGCAGTATTTT. This codes for CSVAGTSGGYTDTQYF.